This T cell receptor beta chain was identified in a study of OX40 agonist ivuxolimab in advanced cancers. Across the whole study: Earlier anti-PD-1, anti-PD-L1 or anti-CTLA-4 therapy was permitted; over 35% had received some. Three patients, one with hepatocellular carcinoma and two with cutaneous melanoma, achieved partial responses.

Germline V CDR1 and CDR2: SGHVS, FNYEAQ. The length of the CDR3 is 14 residues. Trimming left V 2 bases short and J 6 bases short, with 8 bases between. The method was immunoSEQ multiplex PCR; TCRdb's version includes in-frame clones alone and lacks a portion of them. The sample yields 30,000 to 45,000 clones, over 80% seen once. General study results and limits: Among the lowest peripheral clonal expansion occurred in 0.1-3.0 mg/kg partial responders. Expanded clones were, on average, more numerous among CD8+ T cells than CD4+.

This clone is labeled as medium-sized. What it binds is not known. The rearrangement joins TRBV7-6 to TRBJ1-6; no firm D call. The TCR was taken from an adult with an advanced solid tumor such as melanoma, head and neck, liver or kidney cancer. Sequencing was performed on CD4+ or CD8+ T cells sorted from blood, taken in a trial of the OX40 agonist ivuxolimab. The CDR3 nucleotides read TGTGCCAGCAGCTTACAGGCTCTTAATTCACCCCTCCACTTT. Amino acids: CASSLQALNSPLHF.